This T cell receptor (beta chain) was obtained from a study of PD-1 blockade in classical Hodgkin lymphoma. Overall study results and limits: Healthy donors reportedly exceeded newly diagnosed patients in baseline TCR diversity.

On this clone: The antigen remains undetermined.

Time point noted: cycle 4 day 1 (C4D1), after less than 7 weeks of nivolumab. All patients relapsed after autologous stem cell transplantation, and brentuximab vedotin exposure varied. Libraries were prepared by immunoSEQ multiplex PCR; TCRdb keeps only in-frame clonotypes and omits some of them. The sample gives around 20,000 clones, 80% of which show up once; under 25% is in the top ten. The specimen was peripheral blood mononuclear cells (PBMCs), collected before the fourth cycle of nivolumab. The sequence was collected from a human donor with classical Hodgkin lymphoma.

Here the CDR3 reads CASSYTDSASGYGYTF. Written as DNA, the CDR3 is TGTGCCAGCAGTTACACTGACAGCGCTTCAGGCTATGGCTACACCTTC. The rearrangement joins TRBV6-6 to TRBJ1-2, with D perhaps matching TRBD1 (5 bases). The CDR3 extends over 16 amino acids. CDR1 and CDR2 (germline): MNHNY, SVGAGI (reference sequence). V dropped 2 bases and J dropped 4 bases, with 17 bases sitting between them.